This T cell receptor (beta chain) was sequenced during a study of control samples from healthy donors and cancer patients. This table comes from immunoSEQ multiplex PCR, and its TCRdb copy is limited to in-frame clones, with some not included. The sample records under 30,000 clones, 75% to 85% being singletons. J gave up 5 bases and V 6 bases, and 6 bases lay outside the gene matches. This CDR3 contains 13 residues. Germline V lookup: CDR1 SGHNT, CDR2 YENEEA. The sample was PBMCs. The rearrangement links TRBV11-3 to TRBJ1-1; 7 positions agree with TRBD1. The TCR sequence derives from a woman aged 60-70 years with head and neck cancer. CDR3 amino acids: CASSFQGVTEAFF. CDR3 bases: TGTGCCAGCAGTTTCCAGGGGGTAACTGAAGCTTTCTTT.